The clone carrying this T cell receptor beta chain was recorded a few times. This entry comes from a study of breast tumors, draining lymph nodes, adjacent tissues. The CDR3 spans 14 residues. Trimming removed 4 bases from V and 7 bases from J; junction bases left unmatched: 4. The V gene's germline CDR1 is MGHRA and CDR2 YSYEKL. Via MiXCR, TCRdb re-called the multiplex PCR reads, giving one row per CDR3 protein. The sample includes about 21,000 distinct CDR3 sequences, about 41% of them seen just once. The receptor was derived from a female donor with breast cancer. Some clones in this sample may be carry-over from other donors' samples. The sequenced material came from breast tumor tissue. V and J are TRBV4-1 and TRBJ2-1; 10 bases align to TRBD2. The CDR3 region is CASSRQLAGNEQFF. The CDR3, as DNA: TGCGCCAGCAGCCGCCAACTAGCGGGAAATGAGCAGTTCTTC.